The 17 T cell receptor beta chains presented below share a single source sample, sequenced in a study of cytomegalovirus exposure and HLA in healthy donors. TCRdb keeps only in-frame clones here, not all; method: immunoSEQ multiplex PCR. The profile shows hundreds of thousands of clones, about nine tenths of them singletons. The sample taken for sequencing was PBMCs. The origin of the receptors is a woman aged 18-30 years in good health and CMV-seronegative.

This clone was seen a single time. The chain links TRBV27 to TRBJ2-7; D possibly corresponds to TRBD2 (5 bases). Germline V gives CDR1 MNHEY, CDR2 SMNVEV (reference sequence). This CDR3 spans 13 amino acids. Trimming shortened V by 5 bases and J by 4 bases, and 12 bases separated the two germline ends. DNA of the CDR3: TGTGCCAGCAGTAACGGGGTTTTTTACGAGCAGTACTTC. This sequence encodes CASSNGVFYEQYF.

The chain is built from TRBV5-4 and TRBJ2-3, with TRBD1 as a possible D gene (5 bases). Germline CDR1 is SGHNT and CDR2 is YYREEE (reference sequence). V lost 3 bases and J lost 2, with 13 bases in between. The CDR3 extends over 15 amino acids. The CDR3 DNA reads TGTGCCAGCAGCTGGCTGACAGAACACACAGATACGCAGTATTTT. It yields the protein CASSWLTEHTDTQYF.

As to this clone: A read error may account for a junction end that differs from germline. This chain's CDR3 is CASSTPARDRVHF. DNA for the CDR3: TGTGCCAGCAGCACCCCAGCCAGAGACAGGGTACACTTC. The chain employs TRBV9 and TRBJ2-7; 7 bases are shared with TRBD1. CDR1 SGDLS and CDR2 YYNGEE come from the germline V gene. This CDR3 has 13 residues. The full variable domain, rest sourced from reference TRBV9 and TRBJ2-7, is DSGVTQTPKHLITATGQRVTLRCSPRSGDLSVYWYQQSLDQGLQFLIQYYNGEERAKGNILERFSAQQFPDLHSELNLSSLELGDSALYFCASSTPARDRVHFGPGTRLTVT.

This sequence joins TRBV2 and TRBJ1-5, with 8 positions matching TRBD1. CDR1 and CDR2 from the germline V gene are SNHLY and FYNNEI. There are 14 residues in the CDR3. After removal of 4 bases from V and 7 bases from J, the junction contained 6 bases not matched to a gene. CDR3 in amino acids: CASSVTGGRQPQHF. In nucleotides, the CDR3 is TGTGCCAGCAGTGTAACAGGGGGTCGACAGCCCCAGCATTTT.

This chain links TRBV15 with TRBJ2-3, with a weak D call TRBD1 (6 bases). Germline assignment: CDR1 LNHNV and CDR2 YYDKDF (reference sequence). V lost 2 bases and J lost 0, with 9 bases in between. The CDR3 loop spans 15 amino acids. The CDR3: CATSRTGSSTDTQYF. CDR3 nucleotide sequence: TGTGCCACCAGCAGAACAGGGAGTAGCACAGATACGCAGTATTTT.

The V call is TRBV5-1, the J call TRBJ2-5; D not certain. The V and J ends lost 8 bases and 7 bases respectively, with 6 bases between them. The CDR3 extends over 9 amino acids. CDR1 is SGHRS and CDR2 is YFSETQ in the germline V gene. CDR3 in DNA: TGCGCCAGATCAGTGACCCAGTACTTC. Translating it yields CARSVTQYF.

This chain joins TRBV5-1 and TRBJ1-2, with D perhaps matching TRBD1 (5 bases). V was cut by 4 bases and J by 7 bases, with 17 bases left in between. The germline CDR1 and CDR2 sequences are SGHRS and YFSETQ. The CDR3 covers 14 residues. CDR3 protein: CASSPEGRGFGYTF. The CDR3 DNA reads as TGCGCCAGCAGCCCCGAAGGGAGGGGCTTTGGCTACACCTTC.

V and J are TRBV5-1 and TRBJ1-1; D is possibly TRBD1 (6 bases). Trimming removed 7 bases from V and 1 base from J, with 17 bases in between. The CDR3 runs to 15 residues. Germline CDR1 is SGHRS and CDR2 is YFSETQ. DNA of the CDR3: TGCGCCAGCCAACGGACACTGACAGGGAACACTGAAGCTTTCTTT. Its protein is CASQRTLTGNTEAFF.

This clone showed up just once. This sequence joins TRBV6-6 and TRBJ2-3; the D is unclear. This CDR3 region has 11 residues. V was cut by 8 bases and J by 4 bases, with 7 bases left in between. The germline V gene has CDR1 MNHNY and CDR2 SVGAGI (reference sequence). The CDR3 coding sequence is TGTGCCAGCTCCTTAGCAGATACGCAGTATTTT. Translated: CASSLADTQYF.

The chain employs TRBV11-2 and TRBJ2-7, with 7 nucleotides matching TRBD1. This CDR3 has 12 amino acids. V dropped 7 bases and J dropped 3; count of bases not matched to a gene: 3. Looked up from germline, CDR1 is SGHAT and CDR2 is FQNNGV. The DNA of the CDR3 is TGTGCCAGCACAGGGGGAAGCTACGAGCAGTACTTC. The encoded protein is CASTGGSYEQYF.

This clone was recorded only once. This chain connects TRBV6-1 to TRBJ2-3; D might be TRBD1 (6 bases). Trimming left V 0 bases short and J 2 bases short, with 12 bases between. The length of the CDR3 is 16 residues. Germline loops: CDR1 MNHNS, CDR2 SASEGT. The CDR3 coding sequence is TGTGCCAGCAGTGAAGCATTACAGGGATTCACAGATACGCAGTATTTT. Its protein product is CASSEALQGFTDTQYF.

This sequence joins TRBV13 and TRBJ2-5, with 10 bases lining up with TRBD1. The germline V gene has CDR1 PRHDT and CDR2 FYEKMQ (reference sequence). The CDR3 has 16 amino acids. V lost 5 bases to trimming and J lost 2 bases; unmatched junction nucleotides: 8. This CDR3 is CASSIRDRGTQETQYF. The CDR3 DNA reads TGTGCCAGCAGCATCCGGGACAGGGGTACTCAAGAGACCCAGTACTTC. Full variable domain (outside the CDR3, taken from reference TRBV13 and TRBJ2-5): AAGVIQSPRHLIKEKRETATLKCYPIPRHDTVYWYQQGPGQDPQFLISFYEKMQSDKGSIPDRFSAQQFSDYHSELNMSSLELGDSALYFCASSIRDRGTQETQYFGPGTRLLVL.

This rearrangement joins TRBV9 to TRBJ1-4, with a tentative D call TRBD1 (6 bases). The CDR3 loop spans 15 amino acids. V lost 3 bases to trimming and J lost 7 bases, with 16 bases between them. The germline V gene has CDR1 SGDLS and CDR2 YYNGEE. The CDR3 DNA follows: TGTGCCAGCAGCGAGGCAACGGGACATAGTGAAAAACTGTTTTTT. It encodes CASSEATGHSEKLFF. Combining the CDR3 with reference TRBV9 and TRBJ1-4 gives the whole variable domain DSGVTQTPKHLITATGQRVTLRCSPRSGDLSVYWYQQSLDQGLQFLIQYYNGEERAKGNILERFSAQQFPDLHSELNLSSLELGDSALYFCASSEATGHSEKLFFGSGTQLSVL.

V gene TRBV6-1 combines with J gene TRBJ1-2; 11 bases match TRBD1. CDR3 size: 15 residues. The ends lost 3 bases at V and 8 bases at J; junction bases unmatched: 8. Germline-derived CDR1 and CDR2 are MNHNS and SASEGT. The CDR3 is CASSDVGQGARGYTF. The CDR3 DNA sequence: TGTGCCAGCAGTGACGTTGGACAGGGGGCACGGGGCTACACCTTC.

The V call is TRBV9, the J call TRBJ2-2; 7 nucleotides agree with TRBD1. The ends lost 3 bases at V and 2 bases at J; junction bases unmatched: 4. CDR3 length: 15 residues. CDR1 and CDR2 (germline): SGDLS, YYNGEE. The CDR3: CASSGGDRNTGELFF. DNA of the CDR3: TGTGCCAGCAGCGGAGGGGACAGAAACACCGGGGAGCTGTTTTTT.

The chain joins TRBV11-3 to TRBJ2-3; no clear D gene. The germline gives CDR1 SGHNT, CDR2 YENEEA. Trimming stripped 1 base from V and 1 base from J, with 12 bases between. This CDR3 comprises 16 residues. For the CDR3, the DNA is TGTGCCAGCAGCTTAGGCGCCGTAGTGGGCACAGATACGCAGTATTTT. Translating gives CASSLGAVVGTDTQYF.

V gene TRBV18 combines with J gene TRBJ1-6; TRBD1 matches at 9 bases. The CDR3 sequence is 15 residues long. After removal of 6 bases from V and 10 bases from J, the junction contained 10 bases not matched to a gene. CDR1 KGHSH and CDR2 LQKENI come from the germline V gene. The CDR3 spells CASSPRGQGDSPLHF. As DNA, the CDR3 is TGTGCCAGCTCCCCCCGGGGACAGGGAGACTCACCCCTCCACTTT.